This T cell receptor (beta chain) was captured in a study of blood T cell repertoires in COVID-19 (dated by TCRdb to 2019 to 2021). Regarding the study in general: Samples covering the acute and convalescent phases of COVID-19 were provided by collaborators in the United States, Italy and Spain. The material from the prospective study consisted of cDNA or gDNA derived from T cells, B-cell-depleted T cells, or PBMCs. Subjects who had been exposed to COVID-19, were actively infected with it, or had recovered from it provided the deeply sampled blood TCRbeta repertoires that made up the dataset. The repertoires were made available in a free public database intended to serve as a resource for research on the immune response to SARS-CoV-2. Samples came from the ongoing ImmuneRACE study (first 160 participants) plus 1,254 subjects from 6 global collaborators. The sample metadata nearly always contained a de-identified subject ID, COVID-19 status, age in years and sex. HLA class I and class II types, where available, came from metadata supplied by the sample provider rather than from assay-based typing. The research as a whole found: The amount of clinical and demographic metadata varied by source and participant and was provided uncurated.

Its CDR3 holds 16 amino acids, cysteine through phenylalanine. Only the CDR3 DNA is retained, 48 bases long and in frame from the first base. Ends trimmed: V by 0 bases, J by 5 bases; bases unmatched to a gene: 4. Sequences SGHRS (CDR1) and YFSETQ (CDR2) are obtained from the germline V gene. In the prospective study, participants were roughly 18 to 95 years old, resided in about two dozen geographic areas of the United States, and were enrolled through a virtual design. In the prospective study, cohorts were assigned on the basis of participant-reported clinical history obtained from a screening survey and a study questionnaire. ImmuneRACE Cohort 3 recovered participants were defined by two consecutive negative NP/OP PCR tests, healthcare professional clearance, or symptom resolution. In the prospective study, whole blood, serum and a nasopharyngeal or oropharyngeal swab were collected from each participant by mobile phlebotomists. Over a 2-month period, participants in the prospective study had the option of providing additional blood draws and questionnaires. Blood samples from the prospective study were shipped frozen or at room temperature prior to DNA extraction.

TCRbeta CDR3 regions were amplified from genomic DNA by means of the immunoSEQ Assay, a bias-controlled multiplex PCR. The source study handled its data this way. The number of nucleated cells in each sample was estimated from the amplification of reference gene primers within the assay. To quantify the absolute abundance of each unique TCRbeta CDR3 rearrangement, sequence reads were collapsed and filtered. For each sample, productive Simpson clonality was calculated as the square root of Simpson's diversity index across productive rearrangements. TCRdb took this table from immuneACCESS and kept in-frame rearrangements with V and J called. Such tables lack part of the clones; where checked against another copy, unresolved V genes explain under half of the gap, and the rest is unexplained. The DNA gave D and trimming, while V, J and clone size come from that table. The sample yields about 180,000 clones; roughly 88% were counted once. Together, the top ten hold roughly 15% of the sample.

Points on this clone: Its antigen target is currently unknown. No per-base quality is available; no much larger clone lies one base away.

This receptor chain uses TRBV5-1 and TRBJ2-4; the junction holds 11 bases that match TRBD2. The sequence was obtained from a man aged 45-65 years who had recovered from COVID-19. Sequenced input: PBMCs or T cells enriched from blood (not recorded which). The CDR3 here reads CASSLVLAGAQNIQYF. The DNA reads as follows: TGCGCCAGCAGCTTGGTACTAGCGGGGGCCCAAAACATTCAGTACTTC.